A single sample gave rise to the 5 T cell receptor beta chains below, sequenced in a study of regulatory T cells in long-lasting Graves disease. Time point here: newly diagnosed GD, antithyroid drugs for less than 3 months. PBMC-extracted RNA yielded the TCR library. Construction of the TCR beta libraries employed iRepertoire HTBI primers in conjunction with Arm-PCR of CDR3 regions. Each CDR3 protein gets one entry after TCRdb re-called the multiplex PCR reads with MiXCR. Among fewer than 650,000 distinct CDR3 sequences listed, roughly 15% were seen once. The sample also formed part of further work on T cells in Graves' hyperthyroidism and ophthalmopathy.

The specimen was peripheral blood mononuclear cells (PBMCs), collected at new diagnosis, from a patient treated with antithyroid drugs. Every receptor here comes from a man between 18 and 35 years old with Graves disease.

This clonotype was observed many times. The chain employs TRBV30 and TRBJ2-1; 8 bases align to TRBD2. V gave up 3 bases and J gave up 14 bases; unmatched junction bases: 9. The CDR3 is made up of 12 amino acids. The V gene's germline CDR1 is GTSNPN and CDR2 SVGIG (reference sequence). CDR3 loop: CAWSPPGTRKFF. The CDR3 DNA sequence: TGTGCCTGGAGCCCCCCGGGGACTAGGAAGTTCTTC.

The chain couples TRBV25-1 to TRBJ1-1; D is undetermined. CDR1 and CDR2 (germline): MGHDK, SYGVNS. The CDR3 spans 14 residues. Trimming pared 2 bases from V and 4 bases from J, leaving 11 bases between. The CDR3 region is CASSEGSGTTEAFF. CDR3 nucleotides: TGTGCCAGCAGTGAAGGATCGGGTACCACTGAAGCTTTCTTT. Supplemented by reference TRBV25-1 and TRBJ1-1, the full variable domain reads EADIYQTPRYLVIGTGKKITLECSQTMGHDKMYWYQQDPGMELHLIHYSYGVNSTEKGDLSSESTVSRIRTEHFPLTLESARPSHTSQYLCASSEGSGTTEAFFGQGTRLTVV.

The chain links TRBV20-1 to TRBJ2-1, with 7 bases fitting TRBD2. CDR3 length equals 13 residues. Germline V gene lookup returns CDR1 DFQATT and CDR2 SNEGSKA (reference sequence). The ends lost 0 bases at V and 7 bases at J; junction bases unmatched: 3. For the CDR3, the DNA is TGCAGTGCTAGAGATCGGGGAGGGAATGAGCAGTTCTTC. This gives the protein CSARDRGGNEQFF.

This clonotype has a handful of counts. The chain couples TRBV6-1 to TRBJ1-1; unclear D gene. CDR3 length equals 13 residues. CDR1 and CDR2 from the germline V gene are MNHNS and SASEGT. V shed 1 base and J shed 6 bases, with 9 bases lying between them. The CDR3 loop reads CASSEDSFSEAFF. The CDR3, as DNA: TGTGCCAGCAGTGAAGATTCCTTTTCTGAAGCTTTCTTT.

This clonotype was seen a few times. The V gene is TRBV18, the J gene TRBJ1-6; TRBD1 matches at 9 bases. CDR1 KGHSH and CDR2 LQKENI come from the germline V gene. This CDR3 spans 13 amino acids. The J segment lost 10 bases and the V segment lost 6 bases, leaving 4 bases of the junction unmatched. The CDR3 sequence is CASSGQGPSPLHF. CDR3 DNA sequence: TGTGCCAGCTCGGGACAGGGTCCCTCACCCCTCCACTTT.